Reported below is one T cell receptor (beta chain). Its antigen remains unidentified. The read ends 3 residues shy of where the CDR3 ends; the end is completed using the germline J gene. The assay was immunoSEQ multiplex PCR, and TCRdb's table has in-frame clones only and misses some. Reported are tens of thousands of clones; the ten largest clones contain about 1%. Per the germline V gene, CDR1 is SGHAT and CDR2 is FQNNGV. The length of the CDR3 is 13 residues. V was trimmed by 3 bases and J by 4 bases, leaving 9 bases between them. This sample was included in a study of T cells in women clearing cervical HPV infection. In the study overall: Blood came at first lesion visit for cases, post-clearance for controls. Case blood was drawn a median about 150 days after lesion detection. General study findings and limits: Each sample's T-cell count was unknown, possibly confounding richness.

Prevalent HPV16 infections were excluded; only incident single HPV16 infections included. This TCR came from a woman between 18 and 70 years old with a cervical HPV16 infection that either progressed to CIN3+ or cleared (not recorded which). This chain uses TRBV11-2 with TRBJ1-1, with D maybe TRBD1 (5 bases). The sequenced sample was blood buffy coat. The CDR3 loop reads CASSLGGFTEAFF. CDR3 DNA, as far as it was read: TGTGCCAGCAGCTTGGGGGGGTTCACTGAA.